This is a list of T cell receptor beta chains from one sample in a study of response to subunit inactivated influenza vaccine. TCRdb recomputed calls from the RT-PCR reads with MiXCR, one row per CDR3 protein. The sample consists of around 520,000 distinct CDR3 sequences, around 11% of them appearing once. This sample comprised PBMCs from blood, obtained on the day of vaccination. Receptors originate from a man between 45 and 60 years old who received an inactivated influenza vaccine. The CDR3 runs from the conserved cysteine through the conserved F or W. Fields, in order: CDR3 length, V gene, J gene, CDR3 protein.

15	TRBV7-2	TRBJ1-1	CASTLGQLANTEAFF
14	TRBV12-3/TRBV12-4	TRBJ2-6	CASTSSGGANVLTF
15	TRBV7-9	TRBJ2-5	CASSLVGQSKETQYF
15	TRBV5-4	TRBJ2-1	CASSHNRGRDNEQFF
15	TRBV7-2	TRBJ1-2	CASSLATQGYYGYTF
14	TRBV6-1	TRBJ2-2	CASSEHPNPGELFF
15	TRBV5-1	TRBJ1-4	CASSLAGRGNEKLFF
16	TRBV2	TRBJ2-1	CASTRSPRTGYNEQFF
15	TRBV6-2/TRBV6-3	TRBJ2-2	CASSDHRLVAGELFF
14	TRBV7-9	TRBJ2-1	CASSLDLQGHEQFF
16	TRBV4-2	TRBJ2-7	CASSQGDGTLSYEQYF
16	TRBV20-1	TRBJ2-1	CSARDLEESSYNEQFF
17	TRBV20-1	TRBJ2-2	CSARDLAGGVNTGELFF
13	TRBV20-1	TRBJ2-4	CSARGTGQNIQYF
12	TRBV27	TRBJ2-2	CASSSGIGELFF
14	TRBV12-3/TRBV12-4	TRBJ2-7	CASSLAGVGYEQYF
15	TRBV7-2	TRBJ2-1	CASSISRGTYNEQFF
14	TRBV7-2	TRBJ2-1	CASSFGGFYNEQFF
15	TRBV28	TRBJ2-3	CASRRDPGGTDTQYF
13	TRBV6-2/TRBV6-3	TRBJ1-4	CASRSQNNEKLFF
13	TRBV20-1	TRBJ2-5	CSARDRRLETQYF
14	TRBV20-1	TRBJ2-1	CSARDGGGVNEQFF